The 27 T cell receptor beta chains in this list originate from one sample, sequenced in a study of monozygotic twins with inflammatory bowel disease. With the 5' RACE reads reprocessed, TCRdb shows one record per CDR3 protein and no DNA. The sample's table shows approximately 300,000 distinct CDR3 sequences. The specimen was blood. The receptors shown here come from a human donor with ulcerative colitis or Crohn's disease, or a healthy co-twin of an affected twin (not recorded which).

V is TRBV12-3 or TRBV12-4 and J is TRBJ2-2; the TCRdb call, TRBD2, lacks DNA for checking. This CDR3 contains 15 residues. CDR3 sequence reads: CASRTSGGYTGELFF.

This chain links TRBV29-1 with TRBJ2-3; as DNA is missing, the TRBD1 call by TCRdb cannot be tested. In germline, CDR1 is SQVTM, CDR2 ANQGSEA. This CDR3 is 13 amino acids long. The CDR3 sequence: CSVSGGAGDTQYF.

The V call is TRBV29-1, the J call TRBJ2-3. The CDR3 runs to 14 residues. Looked up from germline, CDR1 is SQVTM and CDR2 is ANQGSEA. This chain's CDR3 is CSGGMFGYTDTQYF.

The chain recombines TRBV15 with TRBJ2-7. This CDR3 is built from 13 residues. Germline lookup yields CDR1 LNHNV and CDR2 YYDKDF (reference sequence). CDR3: CATSRGTEYEQYF.

The chain recombines TRBV6-5 with TRBJ2-1; TCRdb's D call, TRBD2, is unchecked because there is no DNA. CDR1 and CDR2 (germline): MNHEY, SVGAGI. CDR3 length equals 13 residues. The CDR3 here is CASSYSGPNEQFF.

The V gene is TRBV5-1, the J gene TRBJ2-7; TCRdb proposes TRBD1, but this gene call is untestable without DNA. This CDR3 spans 15 amino acids. Germline V gene data show CDR1 as SGHRS and CDR2 as YFSETQ. The CDR3 here is CASSLNWDGLYEQYF.

The rearrangement uses TRBV6-2 or TRBV6-3 and TRBJ2-6. CDR3 size: 14 residues. The germline V gene encodes CDR1 MNHEY and CDR2 SVGEGT. This CDR3 is CASKVISGANVLTF.

The rearrangement links TRBV27 to TRBJ1-6; the TCRdb call, TRBD1, lacks DNA for checking. There are 14 residues in the CDR3. Germline V lookup: CDR1 MNHEY, CDR2 SMNVEV (reference sequence). CDR3: CASSFAGLNSPLHF.

The genes are TRBV12-3 or TRBV12-4 and TRBJ1-2; TCRdb reports TRBD1, a call that lacks DNA to check it against. This CDR3 region has 14 residues. CDR3 region: CASSFPDKGYGYTF.

The chain has TRBV19 and TRBJ2-3; TCRdb's D call of TRBD1 is untestable without DNA. This CDR3 has 16 residues. Per germline, CDR1 LNHDA and CDR2 SQIVND (reference sequence). The CDR3 loop reads CASNPGQLFPPDTQYF.

V is TRBV5-4 and J is TRBJ2-1. The CDR3 extends over 11 amino acids. Germline CDR1 is SGHNT and CDR2 is YYREEE (reference sequence). The CDR3 spells CASSFLYEQFF.

This chain links TRBV7-9 with TRBJ1-6. This CDR3 region has 15 residues. Germline CDR1 reads SEHNR; CDR2 reads FQNEAQ (reference sequence). CDR3 region: CASSFEGFVGSPLHF.

The gene calls are TRBV2 and TRBJ2-7; TCRdb's D gene call, TRBD1, goes unchecked for lack of DNA. CDR1 is SNHLY, CDR2 FYNNEI, per germline. The CDR3 sequence is 12 residues long. CDR3 loop: CASSRETLEQYF.

The chain couples TRBV27 to TRBJ1-5. This CDR3 has 14 residues. Germline CDR1 is MNHEY and CDR2 is SMNVEV (reference sequence). This CDR3 is CASSLLNSNQPQHF.

The V gene is TRBV12-5, the J gene TRBJ2-1; no DNA is available, so the TRBD2 call from TCRdb remains unchecked. This CDR3 is 14 amino acids long. In germline, CDR1 is LGHNT, CDR2 FRNRAP. CDR3 amino acids: CASGSTSGSNEQFF.

The chain is built from TRBV12-3 or TRBV12-4 and TRBJ2-1. CDR3 size: 14 residues. CDR3 in amino acids: CASRLGGDYNEQFF.

The chain couples TRBV28 to TRBJ2-1. This CDR3 is built from 12 residues. The V gene's germline CDR1 is MDHEN and CDR2 SYDVKM. This CDR3 reads CASSSGRNEQFF.

This chain links TRBV7-6 with TRBJ2-1; the D gene TCRdb calls, TRBD1, cannot be checked with no DNA. CDR3 length: 15 residues. Germline loops: CDR1 SGHVS, CDR2 FNYEAQ. The CDR3 region is CASSLGQGWGNEQFF. The full variable domain, rest sourced from reference TRBV7-6 and TRBJ2-1, is GAGVSQSPRYKVTKRGQDVALRCDPISGHVSLYWYRQALGQGPEFLTYFNYEAQQDKSGLPNDRFSAERPEGSISTLTIQRTEQRDSAMYRCASSLGQGWGNEQFFGPGTRLTVL.

The chain recombines TRBV24-1 with TRBJ1-5. Germline loops: CDR1 KGHDR, CDR2 SFDVKD. The CDR3 has 14 residues. Here the CDR3 reads CATSEDQTRQPQHF.

The chain links TRBV29-1 to TRBJ2-1; TCRdb outputs TRBD2, but without DNA this stays unchecked. CDR1 SQVTM and CDR2 ANQGSEA come from the germline V gene. The CDR3 extends over 17 amino acids. CDR3 region: CSVEPMGLAGSYNEQFF.

V usage is TRBV7-2 and J usage is TRBJ2-1; TCRdb's D gene call, TRBD2, goes unchecked for lack of DNA. The CDR3 has 14 residues. Per germline, CDR1 SGHTA and CDR2 FQGNSA. The CDR3 loop is CASSLDVSGGRGFF.

The CDR3 protein is CASSYSGVYRNEQFF. The chain couples TRBV6-2 or TRBV6-3 to TRBJ2-1; the TCRdb call, TRBD1, lacks DNA for checking. This CDR3 has 15 amino acids. The V gene's germline CDR1 is MNHEY and CDR2 SVGEGT.

The CDR3 sequence: CASSEQGLGNQPQHF. The chain joins TRBV12-3 or TRBV12-4 to TRBJ1-5; without DNA, the TCRdb call of TRBD1 cannot be checked. The CDR3 is 15 residues long.

The chain has TRBV12-3 or TRBV12-4 and TRBJ1-6. This CDR3 region has 13 residues. This CDR3 reads CASSLAVRSPLHF.

The chain joins TRBV5-4 to TRBJ1-3. CDR3 length equals 15 residues. Germline V gene sequence: CDR1 SGHNT, CDR2 YYREEE (reference sequence). The CDR3 loop reads CASSLGGASGNTIYF.

J is TRBJ2-7 and V is TRBV10-3; TCRdb indicates TRBD1, and absent DNA this call remains unverified. The germline V gene has CDR1 ENHRY and CDR2 SYGVKD. CDR3 size: 12 residues. This CDR3 reads CAIGTGGYEQYF.

This sequence joins TRBV18 and TRBJ1-4. Germline V gene lookup returns CDR1 KGHSH and CDR2 LQKENI. The CDR3 totals 12 residues. CDR3 residues: CASSSQTEKLFF.